The next 14 T cell receptor beta chains were all read from a single sample in a study of CD8 T cells in Susac syndrome. It was with random hexamers that roughly 0.5 to 1 ug RNA was reverse transcribed. TCRdb reprocessed the immunoSEQ multiplex PCR reads via MiXCR and lists one record per CDR3 protein. The sample carries around 200,000 distinct CDR3 sequences, 85% to 95% recorded once. Sequencing used CD4+ T cells from PBMCs. These receptors came from a human donor with multiple sclerosis.

The CDR3 loop is CAWSPRGGGQFF. In nucleotides, the CDR3 is TGTGCCTGGAGTCCACGGGGGGGCGGTCAGTTCTTC. The J gene is TRBJ2-1, the V gene TRBV30, with 8 bases lining up with TRBD2. Germline V gene sequence: CDR1 GTSNPN, CDR2 SVGIG (reference sequence). The CDR3 length is 12 residues. The junction had 7 bases not matched to a gene; V was cut back by 2 bases and J by 13 bases.

The chain joins TRBV7-9 to TRBJ1-1; D is possibly TRBD1 (5 bases). The CDR3 consists of 14 residues. Germline CDR1 and CDR2: SEHNR and FQNEAQ (reference sequence). Between the trimmed V and J ends, which lost 5 bases and 4 bases, there was a span of 14 bases. CDR3 sequence: CASSPGRGSTEAFF. CDR3 DNA: TGTGCCAGCAGCCCCGGACGGGGCAGCACTGAAGCTTTCTTT.

V gene TRBV7-9 combines with J gene TRBJ1-2; weak D call: TRBD1 (6 bases). CDR1 is SEHNR and CDR2 is FQNEAQ in the germline V gene (reference sequence). The CDR3 has 13 amino acids. Between the trimmed V and J ends, which lost 3 bases and 3 bases, there was a span of 8 bases. The CDR3 here is CASSFRTDYGYTF. In DNA, the CDR3 is TGTGCCAGCAGCTTCCGGACAGACTATGGCTACACCTTC.

The J gene is TRBJ1-5, the V gene TRBV20-1, with D unresolved. Germline V gene data show CDR1 as DFQATT and CDR2 as SNEGSKA (reference sequence). The length of the CDR3 is 17 residues. Trimming shortened V by 6 bases and J by 1 base, and 22 bases separated the two germline ends. For the CDR3, the DNA is TGCAGTGCCCACGGTCCCGGGATTTCGGTGAGCAATCAGCCCCAGCATTTT. It encodes CSAHGPGISVSNQPQHF.

V gene TRBV7-9 combines with J gene TRBJ1-2; no definite D call. The germline V and J ends were trimmed by 2 bases and 6 bases, with 7 bases remaining between them. This CDR3 comprises 12 residues. Germline lookup yields CDR1 SEHNR and CDR2 FQNEAQ (reference sequence). DNA of the CDR3: TGTGCCAGCAGCTTAACACGGGATGGCTACACCTTC. Translated: CASSLTRDGYTF.

This chain joins TRBV5-1 and TRBJ1-1; D unresolved. The CDR3 is 13 residues long. Trimming took 4 bases from V and 4 from J, leaving 11 bases between them. Germline V lookup: CDR1 SGHRS, CDR2 YFSETQ. The CDR3 loop is CASSPQAFTEAFF. In nucleotides, the CDR3 is TGCGCCAGCAGCCCCCAGGCCTTCACTGAAGCTTTCTTT.

The chain carries TRBV7-3 and TRBJ2-1, with D uncertain. In germline, CDR1 is SGHTA, CDR2 FQGTGA. The CDR3 length is 11 residues. Trimming took 5 bases from V and 9 from J, leaving 8 bases between them. CDR3 coding DNA: TGTGCCAGCAGCGATCGTACTGAGCAGTTCTTC. Its translation: CASSDRTEQFF.

The chain recombines TRBV5-1 with TRBJ1-3; no firm D call. V was pared by 6 bases and J by 0 bases, with 13 bases between. The length of the CDR3 is 15 residues. Germline-derived CDR1 and CDR2 are SGHRS and YFSETQ. The DNA of the CDR3 is TGCGCCAGCACGGGCGGCGGAGTCTCTGGAAACACCATATATTTT. As protein: CASTGGGVSGNTIYF.

The chain couples TRBV3-1 to TRBJ1-1; D call uncertain. The CDR3 is made up of 11 amino acids. The germline V and J ends were trimmed by 8 bases and 1 base, with 5 bases remaining between them. CDR1 LGHDT and CDR2 YNNKEL come from the germline V gene (reference sequence). The CDR3 region is CASWGNTEAFF. The DNA of the CDR3 is TGTGCCAGCTGGGGGAACACTGAAGCTTTCTTT.

The chain recombines TRBV12-3 or TRBV12-4 with TRBJ2-3; D assignment may be TRBD1 or TRBD2 (6 bases each). The CDR3 has 15 amino acids. The V and J ends lost 6 bases and 0 bases respectively, with 13 bases between them. This chain's CDR3 is CASRLGGGSTDTQYF. CDR3 nucleotides: TGTGCCAGCAGGCTTGGAGGGGGTAGCACAGATACGCAGTATTTT.

The V call is TRBV9, the J call TRBJ1-1, with TRBD1 matching 10 bases. The V gene's germline CDR1 is SGDLS and CDR2 YYNGEE. This CDR3 contains 16 residues. Trimming cost V 0 bases and J 4 bases; bases outside gene matches: 6. This chain's CDR3 is CASSVAGWDRGTEAFF. In DNA form, the CDR3 reads TGTGCCAGCAGCGTAGCGGGTTGGGACAGGGGCACTGAAGCTTTCTTT.

This clonotype occurred a few times. The chain uses TRBV25-1 and TRBJ2-2; D is uncertain. The CDR3 is 12 amino acids. Trimming shortened V by 6 bases and J by 5 bases, and 7 bases separated the two germline ends. CDR1 MGHDK and CDR2 SYGVNS come from the germline V gene. CDR3 in DNA: TGTGCCAGCAGGACCAATACCGGGGAGCTGTTTTTT. As protein: CASRTNTGELFF.

J is TRBJ1-5 and V is TRBV29-1; D is undetermined. CDR1 and CDR2 (germline): SQVTM, ANQGSEA. Trimming took off 0 bases at V and 6 bases at J, with 9 bases between the two ends. The CDR3 sequence is 13 residues long. CDR3 coding DNA: TGCAGCGTTGAAGAAAACACAAGTCAGCCCCAGCATTTT. Translation gives CSVEENTSQPQHF.

This clonotype came up once. The genes are TRBV12-3 or TRBV12-4 and TRBJ2-1; unclear D gene. The CDR3 covers 12 residues. The V end lost 3 bases, the J end lost 12 bases, and 12 bases lay between the germline ends. DNA for the CDR3: TGTGCCAGCAGTTTTTCCAGCAGTGGGCAGTTCTTC. Translating it yields CASSFSSSGQFF.